This T cell receptor beta chain was profiled in a study of CD8 T cells in ankylosing spondylitis. This clonotype was observed many times. What it binds is not known. V was clipped by 5 bases and J by 5 bases; unmatched bases: 3. The germline gives CDR1 SGHTA, CDR2 FQGTGA. There are 14 residues in the CDR3. Quantitative 5'-RACE with molecular barcodes produced the TCR beta libraries. MiXCR, run by TCRdb on the 5' RACE reads, gives a single entry per CDR3 protein. The table includes about 24,000 distinct CDR3 sequences, 10% to 15% detected once. Study-level points and caveats: Seemingly distinctive of ankylosing spondylitis blood was a TCR beta motif formed by eight highly homologous variants.

The genes are TRBV7-3 and TRBJ2-2, with TRBD2 matching 9 bases. This TCR was sampled from a male donor with ankylosing spondylitis or in good health (not recorded which). Sequenced: blood. CDR3 amino acids: CASSHSGSTGELFF. The CDR3 nucleotides are TGTGCCAGCAGCCATAGCGGGAGTACCGGGGAGCTGTTTTTT.